Listed below are T cell receptor beta chains from one sample, sequenced in a study of neoadjuvant nivolumab and ipilimumab in lung cancer. TCRdb's table, derived via immunoSEQ multiplex PCR, lists solely in-frame clones and lacks some. The top ten hold 6.1% of the sample, which has roughly 30,000 clones, around 80% seen once. Sequenced here: peripheral blood, sampled before neoadjuvant nivolumab, alone or with ipilimumab. The receptors were sampled from an adult with non-small cell lung cancer. CDR3s include the opening cysteine and the closing phenylalanine or tryptophan. D genes are given only for firm matches. Clone size is given for some rows only: seen once, a few or many times, or a class if the clone is expanded.

J gene	D gene	V gene	clone size	CDR3 DNA	CDR3 protein
TRBJ2-7	-	TRBV5-1	-	TGCGCCAGCAGCTTGGGTCCCCAATCCTACGAGCAGTACTTC	CASSLGPQSYEQYF
TRBJ1-3	-	TRBV6-1	few	TGTGCCAGCAGTTCAGACAGCTACTCTGGAAACACCATATATTTT	CASSSDSYSGNTIYF
TRBJ1-6	TRBD1	TRBV4-1	-	TGCGCCAGCAGCCAAGGAGGGACAGCGTTATCACCCCTCCACTTT	CASSQGGTALSPLHF
TRBJ2-2	TRBD1	TRBV13	-	TGTGCCAGCAGCTTAGGGGCAGGGGGCACCGGGGAGCTGTTTTTT	CASSLGAGGTGELFF
TRBJ1-5	-	TRBV27	-	TGTGCCAGCAGTTCACTATCGGGCAGGCCTAATCAGCCCCAGCATTTT	CASSSLSGRPNQPQHF
TRBJ2-3	-	TRBV29-1	-	TGCAGCGGGGGTGGGGGAGTTGGCACAGATACGCAGTATTTT	CSGGGGVGTDTQYF
TRBJ2-7	TRBD2	TRBV7-2	few	TGTGCCAGCACCTCGTTGGGGGGGGAGAATCAGCAGTACTTC	CASTSLGGENQQYF
TRBJ2-5	TRBD2	TRBV4-2	-	TGTGCCAGCAGCCAAGGGGGAACAATAGCGGGGGGAGAGACCCAGTACTTC	CASSQGGTIAGGETQYF
TRBJ1-1	TRBD1	TRBV5-4	-	TGTGCCAGCAGCCGACAGGGCATGAACACTGAAGCTTTCTTT	CASSRQGMNTEAFF
TRBJ1-2	-	TRBV5-6	-	TGTGCCAGCAGCTCAGGACCGGGTGGCTACACCTTC	CASSSGPGGYTF
TRBJ2-7	-	TRBV5-1	-	TGCGCCAGCAGCTTGGGACAGGCCAGGGCGTACGAGCAGTACTTC	CASSLGQARAYEQYF
TRBJ2-2	TRBD2	TRBV2	-	TGTGCCAGCAGCGACGGGGGGGCCGGAACCGGGGAGCTGTTTTTT	CASSDGGAGTGELFF
TRBJ1-2	TRBD1	TRBV7-8	-	TGTGCCAGCAGCTTAGTAACAGGGGCTAACTATGGCTACACCTTC	CASSLVTGANYGYTF
TRBJ2-1	-	TRBV7-9	-	TGTGCCAGCAGCTCCCCCTATAGGCAGTTCTTC	CASSSPYRQFF
TRBJ2-7	-	TRBV20-1	-	TGCAGTGCTAGGGGGGACTACGAGCAGTACTTC	CSARGDYEQYF
TRBJ1-1	-	TRBV6-5	-	TGTGCCAGCGCCCTTGGGGCAGACTTGGGGGCTTTCTTT	CASALGADLGAFF
TRBJ1-2	TRBD1	TRBV19	-	TGTGCCAGTAGTAGGGACAGGAAGTATGGCTACACCTTC	CASSRDRKYGYTF
TRBJ2-7	TRBD2	TRBV5-6	-	TGTGCCAGCATGCGGCTAGCGGGGGGAGTGCAGTACTTC	CASMRLAGGVQYF
TRBJ1-1	-	TRBV7-2	-	TGTGCCAGCAGCTTAGAGGGGACAAGGAACACTGAAGCTTTCTTT	CASSLEGTRNTEAFF
TRBJ2-2	-	TRBV7-8	-	TGTGCCAGCAGCTTAACATTGACAGGCCCCGGGGAGCTGTTTTTT	CASSLTLTGPGELFF
TRBJ2-7	TRBD1	TRBV18	-	TGTGCCAGCTCACCAAGGGGACAGGGGGCCTACGAGCAGTACTTC	CASSPRGQGAYEQYF
TRBJ2-7	TRBD1	TRBV7-9	once	TGTGCCAGCAGCTTAGCAGGGACAGGGGGACCCTACGAGCAGTACTTC	CASSLAGTGGPYEQYF
TRBJ2-7	-	TRBV14	-	TGTGCCAGCAGCCAAAACAAGCGCAACGAGCAGTACTTC	CASSQNKRNEQYF
TRBJ2-6	TRBD1	TRBV2	-	TGTGCCAGCAGGGAAGGGACAGGGGTCTCTGGGGCCAACGTCCTGACTTTC	CASREGTGVSGANVLTF
TRBJ2-2	TRBD2	TRBV27	-	TGTGCCAGCAGTTTACTAGCGGGGAGAAACACCGGGGAGCTGTTTTTT	CASSLLAGRNTGELFF
TRBJ2-7	-	TRBV29-1	-	TGCAGCGTTGGACAGCTCTACGAGCAGTACTTC	CSVGQLYEQYF
TRBJ1-2	TRBD1	TRBV28	-	TGTGCCAGCAGTTCGGACAGGGGCATCTATGGCTACACCTTC	CASSSDRGIYGYTF
TRBJ1-1	-	TRBV6-1	-	TGTGCCAGCAGTGAAGGCAGGGGTTTGAACACTGAAGCTTTCTTT	CASSEGRGLNTEAFF
TRBJ1-2	-	TRBV7-9	-	TGTGCCAGCAGCACTGGGCTTCCGGGCGGCTATGGCTACACCTTC	CASSTGLPGGYGYTF
TRBJ1-2	-	TRBV6-5	few	TGTGCCAGCAGTTACTCAGATGACAGGCCGCTGAGCTACACCTTC	CASSYSDDRPLSYTF
TRBJ2-1	TRBD2	TRBV29-1	-	TGCAGCGTGACTAGCGGGGGCAATGAGCAGTTCTTC	CSVTSGGNEQFF
TRBJ1-6	-	TRBV4-2	-	TGTGCCAGCAGCCAAGATCCAGGAGGTTATTCACCCCTCCACTTT	CASSQDPGGYSPLHF
TRBJ2-7	TRBD1	TRBV10-3	-	TGTGCCATCAGTGAAGGGGACAGGGGTGACTACGAGCAGTACTTC	CAISEGDRGDYEQYF